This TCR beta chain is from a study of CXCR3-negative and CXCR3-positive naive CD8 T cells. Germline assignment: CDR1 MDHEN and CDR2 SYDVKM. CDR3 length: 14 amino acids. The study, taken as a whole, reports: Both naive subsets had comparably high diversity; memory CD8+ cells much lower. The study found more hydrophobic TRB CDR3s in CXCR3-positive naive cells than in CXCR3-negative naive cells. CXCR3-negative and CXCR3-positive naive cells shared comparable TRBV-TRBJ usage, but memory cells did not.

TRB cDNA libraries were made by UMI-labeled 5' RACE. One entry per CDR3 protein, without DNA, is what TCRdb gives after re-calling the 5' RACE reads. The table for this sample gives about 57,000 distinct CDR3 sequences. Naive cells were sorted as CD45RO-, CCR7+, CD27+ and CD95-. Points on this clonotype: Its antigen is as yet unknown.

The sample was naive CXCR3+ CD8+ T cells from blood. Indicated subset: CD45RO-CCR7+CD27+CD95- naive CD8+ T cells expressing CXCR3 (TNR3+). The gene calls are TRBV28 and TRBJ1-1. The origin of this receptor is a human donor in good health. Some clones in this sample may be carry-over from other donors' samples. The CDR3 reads CASSWGGGTTEAFF.